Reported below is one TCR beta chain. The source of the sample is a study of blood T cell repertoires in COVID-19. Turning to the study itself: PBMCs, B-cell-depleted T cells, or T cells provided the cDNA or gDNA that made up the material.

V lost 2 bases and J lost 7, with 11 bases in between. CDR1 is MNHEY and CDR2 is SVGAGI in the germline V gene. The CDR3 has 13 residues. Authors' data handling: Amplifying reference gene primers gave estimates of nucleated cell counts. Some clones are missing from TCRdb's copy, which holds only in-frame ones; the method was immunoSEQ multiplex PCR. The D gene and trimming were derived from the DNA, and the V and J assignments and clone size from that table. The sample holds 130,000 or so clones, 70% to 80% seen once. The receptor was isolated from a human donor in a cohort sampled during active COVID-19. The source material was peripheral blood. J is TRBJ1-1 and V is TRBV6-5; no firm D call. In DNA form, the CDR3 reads TGTGCCAGCAGTTACAGAAACCGGGGTGAAGCTTTCTTT. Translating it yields CASSYRNRGEAFF.